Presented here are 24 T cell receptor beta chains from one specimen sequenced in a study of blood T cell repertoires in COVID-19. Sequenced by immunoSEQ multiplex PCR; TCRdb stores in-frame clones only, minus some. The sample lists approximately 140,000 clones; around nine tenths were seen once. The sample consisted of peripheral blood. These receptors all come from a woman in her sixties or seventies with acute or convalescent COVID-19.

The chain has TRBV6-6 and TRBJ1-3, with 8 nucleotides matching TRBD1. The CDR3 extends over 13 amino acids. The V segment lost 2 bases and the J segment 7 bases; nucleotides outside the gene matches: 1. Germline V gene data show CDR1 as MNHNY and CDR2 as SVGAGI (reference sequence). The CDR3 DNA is TGTGCCAGCAGTTACACAGGGGGGAACACCATATATTTT. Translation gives CASSYTGGNTIYF.

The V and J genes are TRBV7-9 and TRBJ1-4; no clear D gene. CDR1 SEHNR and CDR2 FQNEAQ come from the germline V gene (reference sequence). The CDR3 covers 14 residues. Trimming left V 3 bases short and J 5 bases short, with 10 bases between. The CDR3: CASSLDGRNEKLFF. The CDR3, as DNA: TGTGCCAGCAGCTTGGACGGGAGAAATGAAAAACTGTTTTTT. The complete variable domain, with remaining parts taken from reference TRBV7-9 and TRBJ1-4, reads DTGVSQNPRHKITKRGQNVTFRCDPISEHNRLYWYRQTLGQGPEFLTYFQNEAQLEKSRLLSDRFSAERPKGSFSTLEIQRTEQGDSAMYLCASSLDGRNEKLFFGSGTQLSVL.

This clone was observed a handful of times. CDR3 residues: CATSDLRWASYNEQFF. The CDR3 nucleotides read TGTGCCACCAGTGACCTACGCTGGGCGTCCTACAATGAGCAGTTCTTC. This rearrangement joins TRBV24-1 to TRBJ2-1; no definite D call. Germline V gene data show CDR1 as KGHDR and CDR2 as SFDVKD. Between the trimmed V and J ends, which lost 4 bases and 1 base, there was a span of 13 bases. The CDR3 sequence is 16 residues long.

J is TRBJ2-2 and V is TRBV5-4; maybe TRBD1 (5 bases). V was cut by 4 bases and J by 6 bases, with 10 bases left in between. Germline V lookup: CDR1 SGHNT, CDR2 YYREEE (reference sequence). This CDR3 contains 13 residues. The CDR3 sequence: CASSAQGPGELFF. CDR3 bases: TGTGCCAGCAGCGCCCAGGGCCCCGGGGAGCTGTTTTTT. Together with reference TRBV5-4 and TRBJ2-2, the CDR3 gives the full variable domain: ETGVTQSPTHLIKTRGQQVTLRCSSQSGHNTVSWYQQALGQGPQFIFQYYREEENGRGNFPPRFSGLQFPNYSSELNVNALELDDSALYLCASSAQGPGELFFGEGSRLTVL.

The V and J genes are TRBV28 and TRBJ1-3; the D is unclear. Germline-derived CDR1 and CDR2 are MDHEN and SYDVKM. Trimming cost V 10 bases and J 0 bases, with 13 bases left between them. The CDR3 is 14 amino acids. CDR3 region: CATFIGSSGNTIYF. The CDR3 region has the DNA TGTGCCACCTTCATCGGGAGCTCTGGAAACACCATATATTTT.

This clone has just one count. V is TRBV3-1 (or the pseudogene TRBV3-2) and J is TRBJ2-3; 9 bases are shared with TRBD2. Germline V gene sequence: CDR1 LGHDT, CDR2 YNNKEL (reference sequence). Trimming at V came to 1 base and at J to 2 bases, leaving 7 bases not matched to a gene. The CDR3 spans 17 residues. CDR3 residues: CASSQGVSGGTTDTQYF. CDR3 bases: TGTGCCAGCAGCCAAGGAGTCAGCGGGGGGACCACAGATACGCAGTATTTT.

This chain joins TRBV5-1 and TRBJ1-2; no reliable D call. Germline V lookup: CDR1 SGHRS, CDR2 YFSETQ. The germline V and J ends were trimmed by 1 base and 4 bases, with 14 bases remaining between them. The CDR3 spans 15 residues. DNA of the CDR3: TGCGCCAGCAGCTTGTCCCCATCACAAAGCTATGGCTACACCTTC. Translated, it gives CASSLSPSQSYGYTF.

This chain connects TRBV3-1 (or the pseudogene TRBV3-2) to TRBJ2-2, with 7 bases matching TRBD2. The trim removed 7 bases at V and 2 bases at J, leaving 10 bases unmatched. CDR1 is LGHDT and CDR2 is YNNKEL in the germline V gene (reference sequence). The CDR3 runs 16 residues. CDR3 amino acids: CASNPVGGSNTGELFF. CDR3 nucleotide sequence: TGTGCCAGCAACCCCGTCGGGGGGTCCAACACCGGGGAGCTGTTTTTT.

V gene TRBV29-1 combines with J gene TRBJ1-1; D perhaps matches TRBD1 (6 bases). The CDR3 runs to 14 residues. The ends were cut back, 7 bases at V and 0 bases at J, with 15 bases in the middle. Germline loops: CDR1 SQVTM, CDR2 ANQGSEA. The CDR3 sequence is CSADGTGLNTEAFF. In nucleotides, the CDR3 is TGCAGCGCCGATGGCACAGGGCTGAACACTGAAGCTTTCTTT.

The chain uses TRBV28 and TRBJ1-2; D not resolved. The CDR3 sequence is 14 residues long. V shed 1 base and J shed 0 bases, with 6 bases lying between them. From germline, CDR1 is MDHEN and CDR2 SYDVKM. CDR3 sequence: CASSLLSANYGYTF. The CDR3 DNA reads TGTGCCAGCAGTTTATTGTCAGCTAACTATGGCTACACCTTC.

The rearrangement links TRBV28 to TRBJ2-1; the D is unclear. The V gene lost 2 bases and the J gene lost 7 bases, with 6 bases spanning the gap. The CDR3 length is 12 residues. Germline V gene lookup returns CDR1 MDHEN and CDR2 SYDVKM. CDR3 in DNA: TGTGCCAGCAGTTTAGAGACAAATGAGCAGTTCTTC. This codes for CASSLETNEQFF.

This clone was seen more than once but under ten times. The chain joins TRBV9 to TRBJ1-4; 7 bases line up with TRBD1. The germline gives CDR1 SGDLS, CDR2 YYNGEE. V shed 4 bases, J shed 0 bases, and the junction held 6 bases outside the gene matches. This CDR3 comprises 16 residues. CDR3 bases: TGTGCCAGCAGCTTAAGACAGGGATCAACTAATGAAAAACTGTTTTTT. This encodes CASSLRQGSTNEKLFF.

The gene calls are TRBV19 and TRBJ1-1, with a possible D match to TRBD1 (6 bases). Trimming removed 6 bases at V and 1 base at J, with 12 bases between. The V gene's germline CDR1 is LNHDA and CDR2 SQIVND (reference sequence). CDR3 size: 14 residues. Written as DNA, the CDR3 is TGTGCCAGTAGCGAAGGACAGACGAACACTGAAGCTTTCTTT. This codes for CASSEGQTNTEAFF.

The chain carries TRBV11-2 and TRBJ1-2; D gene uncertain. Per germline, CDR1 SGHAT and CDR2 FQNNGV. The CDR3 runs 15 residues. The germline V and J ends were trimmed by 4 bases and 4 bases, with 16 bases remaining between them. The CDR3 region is CASSYGRGLGYGYTF. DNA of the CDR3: TGTGCCAGCAGCTACGGGCGGGGTCTAGGCTATGGCTACACCTTC.

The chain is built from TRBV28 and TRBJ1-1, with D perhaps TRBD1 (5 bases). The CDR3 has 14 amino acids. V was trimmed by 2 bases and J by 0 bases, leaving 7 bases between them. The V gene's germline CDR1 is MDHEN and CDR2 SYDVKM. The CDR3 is CASSLAQVNTEAFF. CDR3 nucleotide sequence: TGTGCCAGCAGTTTAGCACAGGTGAACACTGAAGCTTTCTTT.

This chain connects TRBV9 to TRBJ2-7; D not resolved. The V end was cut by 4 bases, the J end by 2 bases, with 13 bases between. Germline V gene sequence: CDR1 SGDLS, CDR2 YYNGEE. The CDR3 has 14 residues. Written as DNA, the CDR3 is TGTGCCAGCAGCAAAGCCTCCTTAACCTACGAGCAGTACTTC. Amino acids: CASSKASLTYEQYF.

The CDR3 bases are TGTGCCAGTACCCCTACTCCCGGGACAGCGAACACCGGGGAGCTGTTTTTT. Protein sequence: CASTPTPGTANTGELFF. The gene calls are TRBV19 and TRBJ2-2, with 7 nucleotides matching TRBD1. Trimming at V came to 7 bases and at J to 0 bases, leaving 11 bases not matched to a gene. Germline CDR1 and CDR2: LNHDA and SQIVND (reference sequence). The length of the CDR3 is 17 residues.

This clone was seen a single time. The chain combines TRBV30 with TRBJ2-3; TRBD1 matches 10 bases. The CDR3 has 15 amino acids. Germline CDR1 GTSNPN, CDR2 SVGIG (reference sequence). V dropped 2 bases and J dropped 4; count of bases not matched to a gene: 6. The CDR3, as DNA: TGTGCCTGGAGTTCTGGACAGGGGGTATCAGATACGCAGTATTTT. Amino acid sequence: CAWSSGQGVSDTQYF. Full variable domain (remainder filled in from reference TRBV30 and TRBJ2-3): SQTIHQWPATLVQPVGSPLSLECTVEGTSNPNLYWYRQAAGRGLQLLFYSVGIGQISSEVPQNLSASRPQDRQFILSSKKLLLSDSGFYLCAWSSGQGVSDTQYFGPGTRLTVL.

The CDR3 nucleotides are TGTGCCTGGAGTGTACCCAGCAGGGCCCCTTCACCCCTCCACTTT. This gives the protein CAWSVPSRAPSPLHF. The V and J genes are TRBV30 and TRBJ1-6, with D possibly TRBD1 on 5 matching bases. The CDR3 extends over 15 amino acids. Deletions cut 0 bases from V and 9 bases from J, with 15 bases between. Per germline, CDR1 GTSNPN and CDR2 SVGIG (reference sequence).

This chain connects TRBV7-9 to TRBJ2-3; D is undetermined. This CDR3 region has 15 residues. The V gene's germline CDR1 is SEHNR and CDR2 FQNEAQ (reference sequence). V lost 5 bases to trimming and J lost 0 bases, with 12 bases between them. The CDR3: CASSPSLSSTDTQYF. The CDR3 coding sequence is TGTGCCAGCAGCCCGTCCCTATCCAGCACAGATACGCAGTATTTT.

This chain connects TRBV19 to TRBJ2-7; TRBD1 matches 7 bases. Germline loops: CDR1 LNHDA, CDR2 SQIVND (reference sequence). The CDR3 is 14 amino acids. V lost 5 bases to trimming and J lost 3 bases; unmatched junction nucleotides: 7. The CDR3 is CASSHPGGDYEQYF. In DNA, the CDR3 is TGTGCCAGTAGTCATCCAGGGGGTGACTACGAGCAGTACTTC.

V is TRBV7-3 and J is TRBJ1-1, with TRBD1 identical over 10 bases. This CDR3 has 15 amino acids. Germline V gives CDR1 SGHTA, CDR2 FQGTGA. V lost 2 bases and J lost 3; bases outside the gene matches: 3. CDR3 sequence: CASSLDRGRDTEAFF. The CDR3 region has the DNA TGTGCCAGCAGCTTAGACAGGGGGCGGGACACTGAAGCTTTCTTT.

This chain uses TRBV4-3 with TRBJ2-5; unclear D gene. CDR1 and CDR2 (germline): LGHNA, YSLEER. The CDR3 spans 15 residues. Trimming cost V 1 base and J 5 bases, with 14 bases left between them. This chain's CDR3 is CASSQGLGPEETQYF. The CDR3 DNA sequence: TGCGCCAGCAGCCAAGGTTTAGGCCCGGAGGAGACCCAGTACTTC.

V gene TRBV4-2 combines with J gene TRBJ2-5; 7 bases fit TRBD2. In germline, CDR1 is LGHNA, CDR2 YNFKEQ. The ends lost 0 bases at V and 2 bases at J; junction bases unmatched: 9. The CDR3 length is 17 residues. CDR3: CASSQDVVASGQETQYF. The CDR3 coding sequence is TGTGCCAGCAGCCAAGATGTTGTGGCTAGCGGACAAGAGACCCAGTACTTC.